The 14 T cell receptor beta chains presented below share a single source sample, sequenced in a study of CD8 T cells in Susac syndrome. It was with random hexamers that 0.5 to 1 ug RNA was reverse transcribed. TCRdb processed the immunoSEQ multiplex PCR reads anew with MiXCR; each CDR3 protein has one entry. Among some 47,000 distinct CDR3 sequences listed, 80% to 95% were seen once. The sequenced material came from CD8+ T cells from PBMCs. The receptors come from a human donor in good health.

The chain combines TRBV4-1 with TRBJ2-3; TRBD2 aligns across 12 bases. The CDR3 extends over 16 amino acids. The ends lost 3 bases at V and 5 bases at J; junction bases unmatched: 6. The germline V gene encodes CDR1 MGHRA and CDR2 YSYEKL. CDR3 nucleotides: TGCGCCAGCAGCCAGACTAGCGGGGGTGTAGAAGATACGCAGTATTTT. It encodes CASSQTSGGVEDTQYF.

The chain uses TRBV7-9 and TRBJ2-1; 7 nucleotides align to TRBD1. The V gene's germline CDR1 is SEHNR and CDR2 FQNEAQ (reference sequence). The V and J ends lost 6 bases and 8 bases, in that order; junction bases with no gene match: 7. There are 13 residues in the CDR3. The CDR3 sequence: CASRPDRVDEQFF. The DNA of the CDR3 is TGTGCCAGCAGACCCGACAGGGTTGATGAGCAGTTCTTC.

The chain employs TRBV7-9 and TRBJ2-7; 10 nucleotides align to TRBD2. CDR3 length equals 13 residues. The germline gives CDR1 SEHNR, CDR2 FQNEAQ (reference sequence). The V and J ends lost 5 bases and 4 bases, in that order; junction bases with no gene match: 2. The CDR3 protein is CASSATSGYEQYF. In DNA form, the CDR3 reads TGTGCCAGCAGCGCGACTAGCGGGTACGAGCAGTACTTC.

The chain recombines TRBV6-1 with TRBJ2-3, with D perhaps matching TRBD1 (5 bases). The CDR3 has 15 amino acids. Germline V gene sequence: CDR1 MNHNS, CDR2 SASEGT. The V end lost 3 bases, the J end lost 0 bases, and 10 bases lay between the germline ends. The CDR3 bases are TGTGCCAGCAGTGATCGGACACCTAGCACAGATACGCAGTATTTT. It specifies CASSDRTPSTDTQYF.

V is TRBV19 and J is TRBJ2-1, with D perhaps matching TRBD1 (5 bases). V was pared by 5 bases and J by 2 bases, with 13 bases between. The germline V gene encodes CDR1 LNHDA and CDR2 SQIVND (reference sequence). CDR3 length: 15 residues. This chain's CDR3 is CASSWQGVTYNEQFF. The CDR3 nucleotides read TGTGCCAGTAGTTGGCAGGGTGTAACCTACAATGAGCAGTTCTTC.

The chain employs TRBV20-1 and TRBJ2-3, with D tentatively TRBD2 (6 bases). Germline assignment: CDR1 DFQATT and CDR2 SNEGSKA (reference sequence). This CDR3 comprises 15 residues. Trimming left V 0 bases short and J 1 base short, with 11 bases between. CDR3 sequence: CSARDWEARTDTQYF. As DNA, the CDR3 is TGCAGTGCTAGAGATTGGGAGGCCCGCACAGATACGCAGTATTTT.

This chain links TRBV5-1 with TRBJ2-1; 10 nucleotides match TRBD1. Trimming removed 2 bases from V and 8 bases from J; junction bases left unmatched: 10. The CDR3 length is 16 residues. Germline V gene sequence: CDR1 SGHRS, CDR2 YFSETQ. For the CDR3, the DNA is TGCGCCAGCAGCTTATACCTCCGGGACAGGGGTCATGAGCAGTTCTTC. Translation gives CASSLYLRDRGHEQFF.

The V gene is TRBV13, the J gene TRBJ2-1; D is possibly TRBD2 (5 bases). The V and J ends lost 3 bases and 6 bases respectively, with 24 bases between them. CDR3 length: 18 residues. CDR1 and CDR2 from the germline V gene are PRHDT and FYEKMQ (reference sequence). Here the CDR3 DNA reads TGTGCCAGCAGCTTTGTCGCGTTCGGGGATTTAGGATCCAATGAGCAGTTCTTC. This encodes CASSFVAFGDLGSNEQFF.

The chain employs TRBV9 and TRBJ2-7; 10 positions match TRBD1. Per the germline V gene, CDR1 is SGDLS and CDR2 is YYNGEE. There are 16 residues in the CDR3. V lost 4 bases, J lost 3 bases, and 10 bases stayed unmatched. The DNA for the CDR3 is TGTGCCAGCAGCCCCCTCGCGACAGGGGGCGGCTACGAGCAGTACTTC. Encoded protein: CASSPLATGGGYEQYF.

As regards this clonotype: Relative to the germline gene, one junction end is altered; a read error may explain this. The chain carries TRBV27 and TRBJ1-1; a weak D match, TRBD1 (6 bases). The CDR3 totals 11 residues. Germline V lookup: CDR1 MNHEY, CDR2 SMNVEV (reference sequence). The CDR3 spells CASSIGGEVFF. The DNA of the CDR3 is TGTGCCAGCAGCATAGGGGGTGAAGTTTTCTTT.

The gene calls are TRBV12-3 or TRBV12-4 and TRBJ2-7, with D hard to call. V lost 5 bases to trimming and J lost 3 bases, with 11 bases between them. CDR3 length equals 13 residues. The CDR3 sequence: CASSPGRYYEQYF. The CDR3 region has the DNA TGTGCCAGCAGTCCTGGACGATACTACGAGCAGTACTTC.

This chain joins TRBV7-9 and TRBJ1-1; D is possibly TRBD1 (5 bases). The CDR3 loop spans 13 amino acids. V lost 5 bases, J lost 4 bases, and 11 bases lay in between. CDR1 and CDR2 from the germline V gene are SEHNR and FQNEAQ (reference sequence). CDR3 in amino acids: CASSPGGFTEAFF. CDR3 sequence (DNA): TGTGCCAGCAGCCCCGGGGGGTTCACTGAAGCTTTCTTT.

As to this clonotype: At one of its ends the junction is not consistent with the germline gene, which may arise from a read error. This chain joins TRBV6-2 or TRBV6-3 and TRBJ1-1, with D unclear. This CDR3 has 11 residues. Germline CDR1 and CDR2: MNHEY and SVGEGT. The DNA for the CDR3 is TGTGCCAGCACCGAGAACACTGAAGCTTTTTTT. Protein product: CASTENTEAFF.

This sequence joins TRBV19 and TRBJ1-1; D gene ambiguous. CDR1 and CDR2 from the germline V gene are LNHDA and SQIVND (reference sequence). The CDR3 is 12 residues long. V was shortened by 3 bases and J by 7 bases, with 9 bases between the two germline ends. The CDR3 DNA follows: TGTGCCAGTAGTATCGGAGGGTTTGAAGCTTTCTTT. Its protein is CASSIGGFEAFF.